This T cell receptor beta chain comes out of a study of blood T cell repertoires in COVID-19. Study overall: Whether acute or convalescent, the COVID-19 samples came from the United States, Italy and Spain. PBMCs, B-cell-depleted T cells, or T cells were the source of the cDNA or gDNA that made up the material.

Germline CDR1 SGHRS, CDR2 YFSETQ. The CDR3 length is 14 residues. V lost 0 bases to trimming and J lost 6 bases, with 12 bases between them. Measured with immunoSEQ multiplex PCR; TCRdb has only the in-frame clones, and not every one. The sample yields around 400,000 clones, around 87% seen once. The clonotype comes from a woman aged 55-70 years with COVID-19, enrolled during active disease. Sequencing was done on a sample of peripheral blood. The chain has TRBV5-1 and TRBJ1-2; perhaps TRBD1 as D (6 bases). The CDR3 DNA reads TGCGCCAGCAGCTTGGACAGGGCGATACATGGCTACACCTTC. Its translation is CASSLDRAIHGYTF.